At least ten counts were recorded for the clone carrying this T cell receptor beta chain. Its antigen is as yet unknown. This specimen belongs to a study of T cell repertoires in cytomegalovirus infection. Study details: Based on public TCR beta signatures, there were indications of CMV infection and of a matching HLA type. Study-level results: Ex vivo, HLA-C-restricted CMV-specific TCR beta clonotypes prevailed over the rest of the response. Identification of carriers of CMV plus the relevant HLA was achieved through cumulative public TCR beta family frequency.

This CDR3 spans 13 amino acids. V shed 5 bases and J shed 3 bases, with 10 bases lying between them. Germline loops: CDR1 MGHRA, CDR2 YSYEKL. One entry per CDR3 protein results from TCRdb running MiXCR on the reads. The table records 65,000 to 90,000 distinct CDR3 sequences, about 4.2% of them present only once. The sequence derives from a human donor in good health (CMV status not recorded). Some clones in this sample may be carry-over from other donors' samples. The specimen was PBMCs. V is TRBV4-1 and J is TRBJ1-1; unclear D gene. The CDR3 region has the DNA TGCGCCAGCAGCGCACGTGGGGACACTGAAGCTTTCTTT. It encodes CASSARGDTEAFF.